Following are 7 T cell receptor beta chains from one sample sequenced in a study of radiation and T cells in renal cell carcinoma. Assay used: immunoSEQ multiplex PCR; TCRdb lists only in-frame clones, some missing. The sample records approximately 150,000 clones, about 88% being singletons. Specified time point: blood 4 weeks post-SBRT, at nephrectomy. This sample's treatment: 15 Gy SBRT to primary tumor, nephrectomy 4 weeks later. Specimen: blood, collected from a patient whose treatment included radiotherapy and nephrectomy. All receptors come from a woman aged 50 to 60 with renal cell carcinoma.

V gene TRBV6-6 combines with J gene TRBJ2-7, with 7 bases matching TRBD1. CDR3 length: 15 residues. CDR1 is MNHNY and CDR2 is SVGAGI in the germline V gene (reference sequence). Trimming took 6 bases from V and 0 from J; bases not matched to a gene: 8. CDR3 sequence (DNA): TGTGCCAGCAGCCCTGGACAGGACGTCTCCTACGAGCAGTACTTC. Encoded protein: CASSPGQDVSYEQYF.

The gene calls are TRBV4-2 and TRBJ1-4; weak D call: TRBD1 (6 bases). The CDR3 is 17 amino acids. The germline V gene has CDR1 LGHNA and CDR2 YNFKEQ. V lost 4 bases and J 7 bases, leaving 22 bases between the germline ends. For the CDR3, the DNA is TGTGCCAGCAGCCTTTCCCAGGGGCCCGGGGGAGGTGAAAAACTGTTTTTT. Protein sequence: CASSLSQGPGGGEKLFF.

This clone was seen only a few times. The chain is built from TRBV6-5 and TRBJ1-1; D gene ambiguous. CDR1 is MNHEY, CDR2 SVGAGI, per germline. Trimming shortened V by 4 bases and J by 1 base, and 7 bases separated the two germline ends. The CDR3 has 13 amino acids. CDR3 protein: CASSSWGNTEAFF. CDR3 in DNA: TGTGCCAGCAGTTCGTGGGGGAACACTGAAGCTTTCTTT.

This sequence joins TRBV18 and TRBJ2-5, with 8 bases fitting TRBD2. CDR1 is KGHSH, CDR2 LQKENI, per germline. This CDR3 has 17 amino acids. The V gene end was trimmed by 3 bases and the J gene end by 3 bases; junction bases not matched to a gene: 12. This chain's CDR3 is CASSPPRLAGPEETQYF. CDR3 nucleotides: TGTGCCAGCTCACCCCCCCGCTTAGCGGGGCCTGAAGAGACCCAGTACTTC.

This clone was seen more than once but under ten times. The same CDR3 is also encoded by other DNA sequences in this sample. The chain joins TRBV9 to TRBJ2-2; unclear D gene. The germline gives CDR1 SGDLS, CDR2 YYNGEE. The V gene lost 0 bases and the J gene lost 2 bases, with 5 bases spanning the gap. The CDR3 runs 14 residues. CDR3 bases: TGTGCCAGCAGCGTAGTTCCCAACACCGGGGAGCTGTTTTTT. It is translated as CASSVVPNTGELFF.

DNA for the CDR3: TGCGCCAGCAGCCAAGGTTCAACTTCCTACGAGCAGTACTTC. Protein product: CASSQGSTSYEQYF. This chain joins TRBV5-1 and TRBJ2-7; D gene unclear. The V gene lost 4 bases and the J gene lost 1 base, with 12 bases spanning the gap. This CDR3 is 14 amino acids long. Germline CDR1 reads SGHRS; CDR2 reads YFSETQ.

In this sample, this clone turned up a few times. The chain joins TRBV2 to TRBJ2-1, with D possibly TRBD2 on 5 matching bases. The CDR3 spans 13 residues. CDR1 SNHLY and CDR2 FYNNEI come from the germline V gene. The V and J ends lost 5 bases and 3 bases respectively, with 8 bases between them. In DNA, the CDR3 is TGTGCCAGCAGTTGGACTCTCTACAATGAGCAGTTCTTC. Translating gives CASSWTLYNEQFF.